The following is a TCR beta chain sequence with its context. The source of the sample is a study of blood T cell repertoires in COVID-19. The germline gives CDR1 MNHNS, CDR2 SASEGT. This CDR3 is 17 amino acids long. The ends lost 4 bases at V and 4 bases at J; junction bases unmatched: 10. Clones were sequenced by immunoSEQ multiplex PCR, and TCRdb holds only the in-frame ones, with some missing. The sample lists 250,000 to 300,000 clones, around 89% occurring once. The TCR comes from a man aged 40-55 years who had recovered from COVID-19. The rearrangement links TRBV6-1 to TRBJ1-3, with 10 bases matching TRBD1. The sequenced sample was PBMCs or T cells enriched from blood (not recorded which). CDR3 DNA sequence: TGTGCCAGCAGTGGAGTGACAGGGGGCGCGGGAGGAAACACCATATATTTT. As protein: CASSGVTGGAGGNTIYF.